This T cell receptor beta chain was identified during a study of radiotherapy plus CTLA-4 blockade in lung cancer. At the level of the study: Overall, approximately 17% of patients showed an objective response, while over 25% attained disease control.

Points on this clone: The antigen is unknown.

Findings and limits, study-wide: The best prediction of response reportedly came from early blood T cell clone dynamics, with interferon-beta. Tumor-origin TCR clones grew in blood after radiotherapy plus ipilimumab.

Repertoires were generated with immunoSEQ multiplex PCR, while TCRdb's copy carries only in-frame clones and drops some. The sample includes fewer than 85,000 clones, around 87% of them seen just once. CDR3 length equals 12 residues. Germline CDR1 SGHVS, CDR2 FQNEAQ. V gave up 11 bases and J gave up 10 bases; unmatched junction bases: 11. The V gene is TRBV7-8, the J gene TRBJ2-1, with 7 bases matching TRBD1. This material consisted of peripheral blood, taken from a patient treated with radiotherapy plus ipilimumab. The sequence derives from a human donor with non-small cell lung cancer who had stable disease on radiotherapy plus ipilimumab. The CDR3 DNA reads TGTGCCGGTTCTAGGGGGCCGGGAGAGCAGTTCTTC. Its translation: CAGSRGPGEQFF.